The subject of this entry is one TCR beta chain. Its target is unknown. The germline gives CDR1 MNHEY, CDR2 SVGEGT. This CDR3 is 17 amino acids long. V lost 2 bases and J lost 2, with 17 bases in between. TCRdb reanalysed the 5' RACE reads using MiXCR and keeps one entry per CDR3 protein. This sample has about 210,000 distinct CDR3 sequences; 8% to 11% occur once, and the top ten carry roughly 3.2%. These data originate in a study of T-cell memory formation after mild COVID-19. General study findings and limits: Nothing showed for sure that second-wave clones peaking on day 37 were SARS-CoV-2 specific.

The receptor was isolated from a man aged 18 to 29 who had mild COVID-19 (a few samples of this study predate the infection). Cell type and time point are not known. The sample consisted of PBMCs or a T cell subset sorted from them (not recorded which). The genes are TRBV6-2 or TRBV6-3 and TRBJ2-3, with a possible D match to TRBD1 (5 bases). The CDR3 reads CASSYVFGRGTTDTQYF. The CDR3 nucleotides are TGTGCCAGCAGTTACGTCTTCGGTAGGGGCACCACAGATACGCAGTATTTT.